Each of the 21 T cell receptor beta chains below was sequenced from the same sample in a study of blood T cell repertoires in COVID-19 (dated by TCRdb to the early 2020s). Library prep was done by the immunoSEQ multiplex PCR assay. TCRdb re-hosts the immuneACCESS table, in-frame sequences only. Its copies lack some clones; in the studies checked, an unresolved V gene accounts for under half of them, and the cause for the rest is not known. This sample has about 250,000 clones in its table, and roughly 88% of those were observed once. 4.3% of the sample is in the top ten clones. What was sequenced was PBMCs or T cells enriched from blood (not recorded which). All receptors come from a woman in her 30s who had recovered from COVID-19.

The chain has TRBV6-1 and TRBJ1-5; 7 bases agree with TRBD1. Germline V gene sequence: CDR1 MNHNS, CDR2 SASEGT. Trimming at V came to 2 bases and at J to 5 bases, leaving 12 bases not matched to a gene. This CDR3 is 17 amino acids long. The CDR3 is CASSERRGGQPYQPQHF. CDR3 nucleotide sequence: TGTGCCAGCAGTGAACGACGGGGGGGACAGCCGTATCAGCCCCAGCATTTT.

The V call is TRBV4-2, the J call TRBJ2-3, with 8 bases aligning to TRBD2. There are 19 residues in the CDR3. V dropped 0 bases and J dropped 5; count of bases not matched to a gene: 16. Germline V lookup: CDR1 LGHNA, CDR2 YNFKEQ. The CDR3 bases are TGTGCCAGCAGCCAAGATGTTGGGCGGACAGCGGGGGCCCGAGATACGCAGTATTTT. Encoded protein: CASSQDVGRTAGARDTQYF.

The chain has TRBV6-1 and TRBJ1-5; TRBD1 aligns across 10 bases. V was pared by 1 base and J by 3 bases, with 6 bases of the junction left unmatched. The CDR3 sequence is 17 residues long. Germline CDR1 is MNHNS and CDR2 is SASEGT. In DNA, the CDR3 is TGTGCCAGCAGTGAAGTTGGACAGGGGGTAATCAATCAGCCCCAGCATTTT. This translates into CASSEVGQGVINQPQHF.

The J gene is TRBJ1-5, the V gene TRBV30, with 7 bases aligning to TRBD1. The germline V gene has CDR1 GTSNPN and CDR2 SVGIG (reference sequence). With V trimmed by 3 bases and J by 7 bases, 6 bases remained unmatched. The CDR3 extends over 13 amino acids. This chain's CDR3 is CAWRGTDGQPQHF. CDR3 nucleotide sequence: TGTGCCTGGAGGGGGACAGATGGACAGCCCCAGCATTTT.

V is TRBV3-1 (or the pseudogene TRBV3-2) and J is TRBJ1-1; a weak D match, TRBD1 (6 bases). Between the trimmed V and J ends, which lost 1 base and 2 bases, there was a span of 8 bases. This CDR3 spans 14 amino acids. The germline gives CDR1 LGHDT, CDR2 YNNKEL (reference sequence). The CDR3 DNA follows: TGTGCCAGCAGCCAAGCACAGGGTAACACTGAAGCTTTCTTT. This encodes CASSQAQGNTEAFF.

The chain joins TRBV13 to TRBJ2-5; D unresolved. The CDR3 covers 14 residues. Germline lookup yields CDR1 PRHDT and CDR2 FYEKMQ (reference sequence). V was clipped by 4 bases and J by 1 base, with 10 bases between them. The CDR3 sequence: CASSSSGFQETQYF. In nucleotides, the CDR3 is TGTGCCAGCAGCTCTTCCGGGTTCCAAGAGACCCAGTACTTC.

The chain links TRBV28 to TRBJ2-7; 8 bases align to TRBD1. The CDR3 sequence is 15 residues long. The germline V gene has CDR1 MDHEN and CDR2 SYDVKM. The ends lost 5 bases at V and 4 bases at J; junction bases unmatched: 10. The CDR3 region has the DNA TGTGCCAGCAGTCTTATGTCCGGACAGGGTTACGAGCAGTACTTC. Translation: CASSLMSGQGYEQYF.

This chain joins TRBV5-4 and TRBJ2-7; a weak D match, TRBD2 (5 bases). Trimming took 0 bases from V and 1 from J, leaving 11 bases between them. This CDR3 comprises 15 residues. Germline CDR1 and CDR2: SGHNT and YYREEE (reference sequence). The CDR3 region is CASSLGRAASYEQYF. The CDR3 nucleotides read TGTGCCAGCAGCTTGGGGCGGGCTGCTTCCTACGAGCAGTACTTC.

J is TRBJ2-5 and V is TRBV5-1, with D possibly being TRBD1 (5 bases). This CDR3 comprises 14 residues. Trimming removed 1 base at V and 3 bases at J, with 10 bases between. CDR1 SGHRS and CDR2 YFSETQ come from the germline V gene. CDR3 coding DNA: TGCGCCAGCAGCTTGTTCCCAGGGAAAGAGACCCAGTACTTC. Protein product: CASSLFPGKETQYF. The full variable domain, with the rest looked up from reference TRBV5-1 and TRBJ2-5, is KAGVTQTPRYLIKTRGQQVTLSCSPISGHRSVSWYQQTPGQGLQFLFEYFSETQRNKGNFPGRFSGRQFSNSRSEMNVSTLELGDSALYLCASSLFPGKETQYFGPGTRLLVL.

The chain is built from TRBV11-2 and TRBJ1-3; maybe TRBD1 (6 bases). The V end was cut by 0 bases, the J end by 10 bases, with 13 bases between. This CDR3 has 14 residues. Germline V CDR1 and CDR2: SGHAT, FQNNGV. The CDR3 nucleotides read TGTGCCAGCAGCTTAGATAGGGGGATTCCGACCATATATTTT. Amino acid sequence: CASSLDRGIPTIYF.

This clone was observed once. J is TRBJ1-1 and V is TRBV5-6; D is unresolved. The V end was cut by 4 bases, the J end by 0 bases, with 13 bases between. This CDR3 comprises 15 residues. CDR1 and CDR2 (germline): SGHDT, YYEEEE. CDR3 sequence (DNA): TGTGCCAGCAGCGCGGTTGGGTTCCTGAACACTGAAGCTTTCTTT. Its translation is CASSAVGFLNTEAFF.

The CDR3: CAYVAGQLQETQYF. CDR3 sequence (DNA): TGTGCCTACGTTGCGGGACAGCTACAAGAGACCCAGTACTTC. The rearrangement joins TRBV2 to TRBJ2-5; D might be TRBD1 (7 bases). Trimming took off 11 bases at V and 2 bases at J, with 18 bases between the two ends. The germline gives CDR1 SNHLY, CDR2 FYNNEI. The CDR3 contains 14 residues.

V usage is TRBV27 and J usage is TRBJ1-6; D is undetermined. This CDR3 region has 14 residues. CDR1 is MNHEY, CDR2 SMNVEV, per germline (reference sequence). V was cut by 7 bases and J by 4 bases, with 11 bases left in between. CDR3 sequence reads: CASTLRSYNSPLHF. DNA for the CDR3: TGTGCCAGCACCCTACGGAGTTATAATTCACCCCTCCACTTT.

V usage is TRBV10-3 and J usage is TRBJ1-1; 7 bases map to TRBD1. The CDR3 sequence is 13 residues long. Germline lookup yields CDR1 ENHRY and CDR2 SYGVKD. V trimming: 8 bases; J trimming: 5 bases; junction bases outside the gene matches: 8. The CDR3 DNA follows: TGTGCCATCGCAAAACCAGGGGGGACTGAAGCTTTCTTT. It is translated as CAIAKPGGTEAFF.

The genes are TRBV13 and TRBJ2-1; possible D gene TRBD2, 6 bases. V was shortened by 6 bases and J by 5 bases, with 17 bases between the two germline ends. The germline CDR1 and CDR2 sequences are PRHDT and FYEKMQ (reference sequence). The CDR3 covers 15 residues. Here the CDR3 reads CASRSRDLAHNEQFF. The CDR3 coding sequence is TGTGCCAGCAGGAGCCGGGACTTAGCCCACAATGAGCAGTTCTTC.

The gene calls are TRBV19 and TRBJ2-5; possibly TRBD2 for D (6 bases). The ends were cut back, 7 bases at V and 5 bases at J, with 26 bases in the middle. Germline CDR1 LNHDA, CDR2 SQIVND (reference sequence). This CDR3 is 17 amino acids long. In DNA, the CDR3 is TGTGCCAGTATAAGCGGTTGGCAAGCGGGTAGACTTGAGACCCAGTACTTC. Its protein is CASISGWQAGRLETQYF.

This clone has just one count. This chain uses TRBV28 with TRBJ2-5, with 8 bases matching TRBD1. Germline values: CDR1 MDHEN, CDR2 SYDVKM. V was pared by 7 bases and J by 4 bases, with 8 bases of the junction left unmatched. The CDR3 runs to 14 residues. For the CDR3, the DNA is TGTGCCAGCACCTCTCGGACAGGGAGAGAGACCCAGTACTTC. Translation gives CASTSRTGRETQYF. Combining the CDR3 with reference TRBV28 and TRBJ2-5 gives the whole variable domain DVKVTQSSRYLVKRTGEKVFLECVQDMDHENMFWYRQDPGLGLRLIYFSYDVKMKEKGDIPEGYSVSREKKERFSLILESASTNQTSMYLCASTSRTGRETQYFGPGTRLLVL.

CDR3: CATGTTSGSMVEQYF. CDR3 bases: TGTGCCACCGGTACGACTTCGGGGAGTATGGTTGAGCAGTACTTC. The chain combines TRBV10-3 with TRBJ2-7, with D tentatively TRBD2 (5 bases). With 10 bases removed from V and 7 bases from J, the gap between germline ends came to 26 bases. The CDR3 runs to 15 residues. From germline, CDR1 is ENHRY and CDR2 SYGVKD.

This clone was observed once. V and J are TRBV18 and TRBJ1-3, with TRBD1 matching over 7 bases. Per germline, CDR1 KGHSH and CDR2 LQKENI. CDR3 length equals 15 residues. The V gene end was trimmed by 3 bases and the J gene end by 0 bases; junction bases not matched to a gene: 2. CDR3 DNA: TGTGCCAGCTCACCTACAGGGGTCTCTGGAAACACCATATATTTT. It codes for CASSPTGVSGNTIYF.

The rearrangement links TRBV5-4 to TRBJ1-2, with TRBD1 as a possible D gene (5 bases). The V end lost 0 bases, the J end lost 0 bases, and 9 bases lay between the germline ends. The CDR3 runs 15 residues. Germline CDR1 SGHNT, CDR2 YYREEE (reference sequence). Here the CDR3 reads CASSLDRPSNYGYTF. In DNA, the CDR3 is TGTGCCAGCAGCTTGGACAGGCCCTCTAACTATGGCTACACCTTC.

The chain recombines TRBV4-1 with TRBJ1-4; D not resolved. The CDR3 is made up of 15 amino acids. CDR1 is MGHRA and CDR2 is YSYEKL in the germline V gene. V was clipped by 1 base and J by 6 bases, with 12 bases between them. In DNA, the CDR3 is TGCGCCAGCAGCCAAGTCGGGAGGACGGATGAAAAACTGTTTTTT. The encoded protein is CASSQVGRTDEKLFF.